In its sample, the clone carrying this TCR beta chain was seen a few times. This entry comes from a study of T cell repertoires in cytomegalovirus infection. This CDR3 region has 15 residues. V lost 0 bases and J lost 5; bases outside the gene matches: 0. Germline CDR1 MRHNA, CDR2 SNTAGT. Each CDR3 protein gets one entry after TCRdb re-called the reads with MiXCR. The sample contains 150,000 to 200,000 distinct CDR3 sequences, 28% of which appear only once. The rearrangement uses TRBV6-4 and TRBJ2-3, with 12 bases aligning to TRBD2. Specimen: PBMCs. The sequence came from a human donor in good health (CMV status not recorded). Some clones in this sample may be carry-over from other donors' samples. CDR3 in amino acids: CASSDSTSGGDTQYF. CDR3 nucleotides: TGTGCCAGCAGTGACTCGACTAGCGGGGGAGATACGCAGTATTTT.